Shown below are 20 T cell receptor beta chains from a single sample sequenced in a study of T-cell memory formation after mild COVID-19. One entry per CDR3 protein results from TCRdb running MiXCR on the 5' RACE reads. The sample consists of 470,000 or so distinct CDR3 sequences, 15% to 20% of them appearing once. The sample was PBMCs or a T cell subset sorted from them (not recorded which). The receptors were gathered from an adult woman who had mild COVID-19 (a few samples of this study predate the infection). Cell type and time point are not known.

This clonotype was recorded many times. The chain links TRBV20-1 to TRBJ2-5; D possibly corresponds to TRBD2 (6 bases). Germline lookup yields CDR1 DFQATT and CDR2 SNEGSKA (reference sequence). This CDR3 comprises 18 residues. V lost 2 bases and J 1 base, leaving 23 bases between the germline ends. CDR3 amino acids: CSARRPRFGGVIQETQYF. The DNA of the CDR3 is TGCAGTGCTAGAAGGCCTCGTTTTGGCGGGGTGATCCAAGAGACCCAGTACTTC.

The V gene is TRBV7-9, the J gene TRBJ2-5, with 14 bases matching TRBD2. Trimming removed 1 base from V and 4 bases from J; junction bases left unmatched: 2. Germline CDR1 SEHNR, CDR2 FQNEAQ (reference sequence). CDR3 length: 16 residues. CDR3 nucleotides: TGTGCCAGCAGCTTAGGACTAGCGGGGGGGCCAGAGACCCAGTACTTC. This encodes CASSLGLAGGPETQYF.

The rearrangement joins TRBV7-2 to TRBJ1-1, with TRBD1 matching over 9 bases. Unmatched junction bases numbered 6, after V lost 4 bases and J lost 6 bases. CDR1 is SGHTA and CDR2 is FQGNSA in the germline V gene. This CDR3 is built from 14 residues. The CDR3 sequence: CASSSGQGLAEAFF. The CDR3 DNA is TGTGCCAGCAGCTCAGGACAGGGGCTCGCTGAAGCTTTCTTT.

This clonotype was counted at least ten times. The chain employs TRBV5-1 and TRBJ2-2; no definite D call. The CDR3 covers 15 residues. Germline CDR1 and CDR2: SGHRS and YFSETQ. V was cut by 1 base and J by 0 bases, with 7 bases left in between. The CDR3 DNA reads as TGCGCCAGCAGCTTGAGGGCTGCGAACACCGGGGAGCTGTTTTTT. It codes for CASSLRAANTGELFF.

This clonotype was seen a handful of times. This sequence joins TRBV7-9 and TRBJ2-7; TRBD2 agrees at 9 bases. This CDR3 spans 16 amino acids. The germline V gene encodes CDR1 SEHNR and CDR2 FQNEAQ (reference sequence). V gave up 3 bases and J gave up 2 bases; unmatched junction bases: 8. The CDR3 protein is CASSFSLAGNAYEQYF. DNA of the CDR3: TGTGCCAGCAGCTTCTCACTAGCGGGTAACGCCTACGAGCAGTACTTC.

CDR3 DNA: TGTGCCAGCAGTTACTCGTTGGTCTCCGGGGCTCGGACTGAAGCTTTCTTT. It codes for CASSYSLVSGARTEAFF. The chain is built from TRBV6-2 or TRBV6-3 and TRBJ1-1; tentatively, D is TRBD1 (5 bases). In germline, CDR1 is MNHEY, CDR2 SVGEGT. V shed 0 bases and J shed 5 bases, with 19 bases lying between them. The CDR3 contains 17 residues.

This chain uses TRBV18 with TRBJ2-1; 11 bases are shared with TRBD2. CDR1 and CDR2 from the germline V gene are KGHSH and LQKENI. This CDR3 comprises 16 residues. With 4 bases clipped from V and 5 bases from J, the junction kept 7 bases outside the gene matches. CDR3 sequence reads: CASSLPGTSGDNEQFF. CDR3 bases: TGTGCCAGCTCACTACCCGGGACTAGCGGCGACAATGAGCAGTTCTTC.

This clonotype has a count of ten or more. The chain couples TRBV3-1 to TRBJ1-2; TRBD1 is a possible D gene (5 bases). The germline gives CDR1 LGHDT, CDR2 YNNKEL (reference sequence). Trimming cost V 4 bases and J 4 bases, with 13 bases left between them. CDR3 size: 14 residues. For the CDR3, the DNA is TGTGCCAGCAGCCCAGGGTTTAGTGGCTATGGCTACACCTTC. Amino acids: CASSPGFSGYGYTF. Full variable domain (remainder filled in from reference TRBV3-1 and TRBJ1-2): DTAVSQTPKYLVTQMGNDKSIKCEQNLGHDTMYWYKQDSKKFLKIMFSYNNKELIINETVPNRFSPKSPDKAHLNLHINSLELGDSAVYFCASSPGFSGYGYTFGSGTRLTVV.

The chain joins TRBV6-5 to TRBJ1-1; D gene unclear. Between the trimmed V and J ends, which lost 2 bases and 1 base, there was a span of 23 bases. The germline gives CDR1 MNHEY, CDR2 SVGAGI. CDR3 length: 19 residues. CDR3 sequence reads: CASSYRGLNGSSPNTEAFF. The DNA of the CDR3 is TGTGCCAGCAGTTACCGCGGTTTAAACGGGTCTTCACCGAACACTGAAGCTTTCTTT.

This clonotype occurred a few times. V is TRBV12-3 or TRBV12-4 and J is TRBJ2-1; the D is unclear. Trimming removed 5 bases from V and 10 bases from J, with 18 bases in between. This CDR3 comprises 14 residues. The CDR3 spells CASSDYGWIGEQFF. In DNA form, the CDR3 reads TGTGCCAGCAGTGATTACGGGTGGATCGGCGAGCAGTTCTTC.

This clonotype occurred a few times. The chain links TRBV7-6 to TRBJ2-2; TRBD2 agrees at 14 bases. The V gene's germline CDR1 is SGHVS and CDR2 FNYEAQ. V shed 3 bases, J shed 2 bases, and the junction held 5 bases outside the gene matches. The CDR3 contains 18 residues. CDR3 region: CASSLTSGGAVNTGELFF. CDR3 sequence (DNA): TGTGCCAGCAGCTTGACTAGCGGGGGGGCGGTTAACACCGGGGAGCTGTTTTTT.

The chain combines TRBV6-2 or TRBV6-3 with TRBJ2-7; weak D call: TRBD2 (6 bases). The V end lost 7 bases, the J end lost 2 bases, and 18 bases lay between the germline ends. The germline V gene has CDR1 MNHEY and CDR2 SVGEGT. The CDR3 extends over 15 amino acids. The CDR3 DNA is TGTGCCAGCAACAATATCCGATCGGGGGCCTACGAGCAGTACTTC. Translated: CASNNIRSGAYEQYF.

This clonotype turned up a few times. This chain links TRBV12-3 or TRBV12-4 with TRBJ2-7; 10 bases are shared with TRBD1. The CDR3 spans 17 residues. The V and J ends lost 6 bases and 0 bases, in that order; junction bases with no gene match: 11. The CDR3 DNA follows: TGTGCCAGCAGCAGGGACAGGGGCTTTCAAAGCTCCTACGAGCAGTACTTC. It specifies CASSRDRGFQSSYEQYF.

This sequence joins TRBV6-5 and TRBJ2-7; perhaps TRBD1 as D (5 bases). Germline CDR1 MNHEY, CDR2 SVGAGI. The CDR3 is 15 amino acids. With 6 bases removed from V and 1 base from J, the gap between germline ends came to 16 bases. The CDR3 loop reads CASRRSAQGSYEQYF. DNA for the CDR3: TGTGCCAGCAGGCGATCCGCCCAGGGATCCTACGAGCAGTACTTC.

This clonotype was picked up a small number of times. The rearrangement joins TRBV3-1 to TRBJ1-6; 10 nucleotides agree with TRBD1. J lost 10 bases, V lost 8 bases, and 8 bases had no gene match. CDR3 length: 14 amino acids. Germline V gives CDR1 LGHDT, CDR2 YNNKEL (reference sequence). CDR3 in amino acids: CASGRDRGPSPLHF. As DNA, the CDR3 is TGTGCCAGCGGACGGGACAGGGGCCCCTCACCCCTCCACTTT. The full variable domain, completed using reference TRBV3-1 and TRBJ1-6, is DTAVSQTPKYLVTQMGNDKSIKCEQNLGHDTMYWYKQDSKKFLKIMFSYNNKELIINETVPNRFSPKSPDKAHLNLHINSLELGDSAVYFCASGRDRGPSPLHFGNGTRLTVT.

The chain couples TRBV19 to TRBJ1-5; maybe TRBD1 (5 bases). The CDR3 length is 13 residues. Germline CDR1 reads LNHDA; CDR2 reads SQIVND (reference sequence). The ends were cut back, 8 bases at V and 6 bases at J, with 14 bases in the middle. The CDR3 loop reads CASWAGFSQPQHF. As DNA, the CDR3 is TGTGCCAGTTGGGCAGGGTTCAGTCAGCCCCAGCATTTT. Looking up the rest from reference TRBV19 and TRBJ1-5 gives the full variable domain: DGGITQSPKYLFRKEGQNVTLSCEQNLNHDAMYWYRQDPGQGLRLIYYSQIVNDFQKGDIAEGYSVSREKKESFPLTVTSAQKNPTAFYLCASWAGFSQPQHFGDGTRLSIL.

This clonotype was counted only a few times. The V call is TRBV13, the J call TRBJ2-7; 7 nucleotides match TRBD1. The germline CDR1 and CDR2 sequences are PRHDT and FYEKMQ (reference sequence). V dropped 3 bases and J dropped 2; count of bases not matched to a gene: 10. The length of the CDR3 is 16 residues. CDR3 DNA sequence: TGTGCCAGCAGCTTTGGGGTTGGACAGGCGACCTACGAGCAGTACTTC. Amino acid sequence: CASSFGVGQATYEQYF. The full variable domain, its missing parts supplied by reference TRBV13 and TRBJ2-7, is AAGVIQSPRHLIKEKRETATLKCYPIPRHDTVYWYQQGPGQDPQFLISFYEKMQSDKGSIPDRFSAQQFSDYHSELNMSSLELGDSALYFCASSFGVGQATYEQYFGPGTRLTVT.

The chain links TRBV5-1 to TRBJ1-1; D uncertain. CDR1 and CDR2 from the germline V gene are SGHRS and YFSETQ. The length of the CDR3 is 14 residues. Deletions cut 4 bases from V and 4 bases from J, with 14 bases between. For the CDR3, the DNA is TGCGCCAGCAGCGGGAGTGCGCGGGGCACTGAAGCTTTCTTT. This encodes CASSGSARGTEAFF.

J is TRBJ1-3 and V is TRBV27; weak D call: TRBD1 (6 bases). From germline, CDR1 is MNHEY and CDR2 SMNVEV (reference sequence). CDR3 length: 14 amino acids. Trimming took 8 bases from V and 0 from J, leaving 11 bases between them. For the CDR3, the DNA is TGTGCCAGCGCCGACAGGAGCTCTGGAAACACCATATATTTT. As protein: CASADRSSGNTIYF.

This clonotype came up a few times. V usage is TRBV29-1 and J usage is TRBJ2-1, with a possible D match to TRBD1 (8 bases). CDR1 is SQVTM and CDR2 is ANQGSEA in the germline V gene. CDR3 size: 12 residues. The V and J ends lost 7 bases and 12 bases respectively, with 19 bases between them. The CDR3 nucleotides are TGCAGCGGGACAGGGACTAACCATGGGCAGTTCTTC. Encoded protein: CSGTGTNHGQFF.